Shown below are 5 T cell receptor beta chains from a single sample sequenced in a study of blood T cell repertoires in COVID-19. TCRdb's copy holds only in-frame clones and misses some; the assay was immunoSEQ multiplex PCR. The sample records around 240,000 clones, around 84% being singletons. Sequenced material: peripheral blood. These receptors originate from a middle-aged man with acute or convalescent COVID-19.

V and J are TRBV5-1 and TRBJ2-3, with D tentatively TRBD2 (5 bases). Trimming removed 4 bases at V and 1 base at J, with 13 bases between. CDR1 is SGHRS and CDR2 is YFSETQ in the germline V gene. The CDR3 is 15 amino acids. DNA of the CDR3: TGCGCCAGCAGCCATTGGGAGCCGCGCACAGATACGCAGTATTTT. Encoded protein: CASSHWEPRTDTQYF.

This clone was counted only a few times. J is TRBJ1-1 and V is TRBV30, with a possible D match to TRBD1 (5 bases). Trimming took off 8 bases at V and 2 bases at J, with 15 bases between the two ends. The CDR3 extends over 13 amino acids. The germline V gene encodes CDR1 GTSNPN and CDR2 SVGIG (reference sequence). The CDR3, as DNA: TGTGCCGGGCTCCGATGGGGCAACACTGAAGCTTTCTTT. Translating it yields CAGLRWGNTEAFF. Combining the CDR3 with reference TRBV30 and TRBJ1-1 gives the whole variable domain SQTIHQWPATLVQPVGSPLSLECTVEGTSNPNLYWYRQAAGRGLQLLFYSVGIGQISSEVPQNLSASRPQDRQFILSSKKLLLSDSGFYLCAGLRWGNTEAFFGQGTRLTVV.

The chain has TRBV6-5 and TRBJ2-3, with D possibly TRBD1 on 6 matching bases. V shed 2 bases and J shed 6 bases, with 15 bases lying between them. Germline assignment: CDR1 MNHEY and CDR2 SVGAGI. The CDR3 sequence is 15 residues long. CDR3 region: CASSYEAGDTDTQYF. CDR3 nucleotides: TGTGCCAGCAGTTACGAGGCAGGGGATACGGATACGCAGTATTTT.

The chain links TRBV11-2 to TRBJ2-7, with D unclear. The germline V gene has CDR1 SGHAT and CDR2 FQNNGV. The V gene lost 1 base and the J gene lost 0 bases, with 4 bases spanning the gap. The CDR3 has 13 amino acids. DNA for the CDR3: TGTGCCAGCAGCTTAGCGGTCTCCTACGAGCAGTACTTC. This gives the protein CASSLAVSYEQYF.

The V and J genes are TRBV18 and TRBJ1-5; 9 bases match TRBD1. The junction had 5 bases not matched to a gene; V was cut back by 3 bases and J by 5 bases. This CDR3 contains 15 residues. Germline V lookup: CDR1 KGHSH, CDR2 LQKENI. CDR3 in amino acids: CASSPRTGADQPQHF. The CDR3 DNA reads as TGTGCCAGCTCACCCAGGACAGGGGCGGATCAGCCCCAGCATTTT. The whole variable domain, filled in from reference TRBV18 and TRBJ1-5, reads NAGVMQNPRHLVRRRGQEARLRCSPMKGHSHVYWYRQLPEEGLKFMVYLQKENIIDESGMPKERFSAEFPKEGPSILRIQQVVRGDSAAYFCASSPRTGADQPQHFGDGTRLSIL.